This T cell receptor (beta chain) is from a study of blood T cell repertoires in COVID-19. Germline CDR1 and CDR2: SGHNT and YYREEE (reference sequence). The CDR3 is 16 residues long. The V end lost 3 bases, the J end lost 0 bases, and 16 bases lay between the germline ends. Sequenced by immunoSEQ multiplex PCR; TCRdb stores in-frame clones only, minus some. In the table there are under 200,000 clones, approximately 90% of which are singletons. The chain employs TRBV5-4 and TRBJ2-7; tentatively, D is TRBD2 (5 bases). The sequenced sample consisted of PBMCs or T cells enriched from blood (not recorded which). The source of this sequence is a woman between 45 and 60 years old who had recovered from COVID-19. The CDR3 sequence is CASSSAPTSSSYEQYF. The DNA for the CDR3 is TGTGCCAGCAGCTCCGCGCCAACTAGTTCCTCCTACGAGCAGTACTTC. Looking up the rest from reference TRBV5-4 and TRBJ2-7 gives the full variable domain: ETGVTQSPTHLIKTRGQQVTLRCSSQSGHNTVSWYQQALGQGPQFIFQYYREEENGRGNFPPRFSGLQFPNYSSELNVNALELDDSALYLCASSSAPTSSSYEQYFGPGTRLTVT.